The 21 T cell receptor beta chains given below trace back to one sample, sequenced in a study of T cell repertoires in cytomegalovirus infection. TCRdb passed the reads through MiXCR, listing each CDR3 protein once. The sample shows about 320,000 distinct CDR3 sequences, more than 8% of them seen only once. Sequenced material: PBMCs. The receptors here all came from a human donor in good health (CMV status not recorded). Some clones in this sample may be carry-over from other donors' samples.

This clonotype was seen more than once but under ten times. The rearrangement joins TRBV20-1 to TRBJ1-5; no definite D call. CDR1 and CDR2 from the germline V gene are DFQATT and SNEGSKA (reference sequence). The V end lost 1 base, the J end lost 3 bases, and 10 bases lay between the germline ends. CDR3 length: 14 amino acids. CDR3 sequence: CSARGPSLNQPQHF. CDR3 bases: TGCAGTGCTAGAGGGCCCAGCCTCAATCAGCCCCAGCATTTT.

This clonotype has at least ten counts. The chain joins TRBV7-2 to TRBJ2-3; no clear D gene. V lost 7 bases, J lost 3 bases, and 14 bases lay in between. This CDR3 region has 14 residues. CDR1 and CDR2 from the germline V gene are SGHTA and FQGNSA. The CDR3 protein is CASTPMWGTDTQYF. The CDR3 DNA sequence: TGTGCCAGCACCCCCATGTGGGGAACAGATACGCAGTATTTT.

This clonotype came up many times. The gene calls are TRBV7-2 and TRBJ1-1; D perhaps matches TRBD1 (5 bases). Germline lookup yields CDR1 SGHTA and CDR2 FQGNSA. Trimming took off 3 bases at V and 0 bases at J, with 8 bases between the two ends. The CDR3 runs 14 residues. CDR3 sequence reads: CASSLAGLNTEAFF. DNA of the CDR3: TGTGCCAGCAGCTTGGCAGGGTTGAACACTGAAGCTTTCTTT.

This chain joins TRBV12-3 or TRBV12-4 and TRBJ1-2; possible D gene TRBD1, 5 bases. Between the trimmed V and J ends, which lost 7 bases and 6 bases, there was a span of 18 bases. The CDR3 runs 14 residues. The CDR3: CASTPPGGFDGYTF. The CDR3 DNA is TGTGCCAGCACCCCCCCCGGGGGGTTTGATGGCTACACCTTC.

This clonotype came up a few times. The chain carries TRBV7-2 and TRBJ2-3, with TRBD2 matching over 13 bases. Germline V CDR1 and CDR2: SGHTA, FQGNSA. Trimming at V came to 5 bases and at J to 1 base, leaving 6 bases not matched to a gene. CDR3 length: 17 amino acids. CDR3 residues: CASSSTSGRAGTDTQYF. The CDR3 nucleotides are TGTGCCAGCAGCAGCACTAGCGGGAGGGCCGGCACAGATACGCAGTATTTT.

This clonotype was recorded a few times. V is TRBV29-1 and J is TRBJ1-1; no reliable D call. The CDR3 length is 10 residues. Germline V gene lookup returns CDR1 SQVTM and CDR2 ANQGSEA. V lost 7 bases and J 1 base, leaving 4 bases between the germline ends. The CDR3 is CSDGNTEAFF. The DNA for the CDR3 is TGCAGCGACGGGAACACTGAAGCTTTCTTT.

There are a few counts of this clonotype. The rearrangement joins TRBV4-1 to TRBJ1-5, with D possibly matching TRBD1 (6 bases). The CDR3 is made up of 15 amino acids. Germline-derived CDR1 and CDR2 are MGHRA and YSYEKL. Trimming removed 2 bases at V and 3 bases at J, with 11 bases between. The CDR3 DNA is TGCGCCAGCAGCCAATTCCAGGGGTTCAATCAGCCCCAGCATTTT. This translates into CASSQFQGFNQPQHF.

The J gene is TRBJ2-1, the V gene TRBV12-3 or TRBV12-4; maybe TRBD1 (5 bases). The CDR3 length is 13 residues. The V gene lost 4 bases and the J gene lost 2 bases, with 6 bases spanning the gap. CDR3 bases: TGTGCCAGCAGTTGGGGCACCTACAATGAGCAGTTCTTC. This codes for CASSWGTYNEQFF.

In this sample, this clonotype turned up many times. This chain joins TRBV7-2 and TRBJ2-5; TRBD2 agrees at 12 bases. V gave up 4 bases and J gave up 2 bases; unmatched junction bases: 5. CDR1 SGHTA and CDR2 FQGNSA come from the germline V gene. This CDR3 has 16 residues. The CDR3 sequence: CASSSRLAGVQETQYF. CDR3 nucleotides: TGTGCCAGCAGCTCCCGACTAGCGGGGGTTCAAGAGACCCAGTACTTC. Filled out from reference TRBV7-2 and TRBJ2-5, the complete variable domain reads GAGVSQSPSNKVTEKGKDVELRCDPISGHTALYWYRQSLGQGLEFLIYFQGNSAPDKSGLPSDRFSAERTGGSVSTLTIQRTQQEDSAVYLCASSSRLAGVQETQYFGPGTRLLVL.

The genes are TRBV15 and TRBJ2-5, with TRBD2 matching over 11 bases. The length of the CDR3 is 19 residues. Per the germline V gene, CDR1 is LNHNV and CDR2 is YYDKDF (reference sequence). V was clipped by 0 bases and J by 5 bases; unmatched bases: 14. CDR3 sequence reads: CATSRDPSLAGGLVETQYF. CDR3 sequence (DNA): TGTGCCACCAGCAGAGATCCCTCGCTAGCGGGAGGCCTAGTTGAGACCCAGTACTTC.

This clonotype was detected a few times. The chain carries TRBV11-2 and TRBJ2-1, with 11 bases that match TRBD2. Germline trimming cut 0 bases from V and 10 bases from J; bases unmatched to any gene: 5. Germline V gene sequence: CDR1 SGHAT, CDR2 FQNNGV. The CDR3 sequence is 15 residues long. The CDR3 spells CASSLETGTSGEQFF. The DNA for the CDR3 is TGTGCCAGCAGCTTAGAAACGGGGACTAGCGGAGAGCAGTTCTTC.

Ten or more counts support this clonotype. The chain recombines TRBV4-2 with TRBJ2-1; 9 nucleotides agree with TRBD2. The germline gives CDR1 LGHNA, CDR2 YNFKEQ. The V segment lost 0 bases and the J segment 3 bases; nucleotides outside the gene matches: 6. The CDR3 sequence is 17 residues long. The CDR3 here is CASSQELAGGVYNEQFF. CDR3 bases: TGTGCCAGCAGCCAAGAACTAGCGGGCGGTGTCTACAATGAGCAGTTCTTC.

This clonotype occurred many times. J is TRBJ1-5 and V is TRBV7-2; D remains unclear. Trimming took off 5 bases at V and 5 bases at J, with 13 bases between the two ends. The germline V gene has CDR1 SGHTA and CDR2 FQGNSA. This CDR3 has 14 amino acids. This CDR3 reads CASSHILVHQPQHF. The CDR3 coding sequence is TGTGCCAGCAGCCACATCCTGGTCCATCAGCCCCAGCATTTT.

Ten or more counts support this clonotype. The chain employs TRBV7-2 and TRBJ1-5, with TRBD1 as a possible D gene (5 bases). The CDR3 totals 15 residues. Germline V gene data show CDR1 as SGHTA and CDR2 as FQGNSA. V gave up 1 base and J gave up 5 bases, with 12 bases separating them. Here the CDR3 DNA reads TGTGCCAGCAGCTTAGAGATGACAGCCTATCAGCCCCAGCATTTT. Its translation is CASSLEMTAYQPQHF.

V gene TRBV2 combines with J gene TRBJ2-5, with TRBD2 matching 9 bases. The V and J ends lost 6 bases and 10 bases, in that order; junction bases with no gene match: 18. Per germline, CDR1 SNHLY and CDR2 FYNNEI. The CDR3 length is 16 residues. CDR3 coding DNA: TGTGCCAGCAGCCTCGGGCTAGCGGGGACGGGTTTGGGCCAGTACTTC. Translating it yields CASSLGLAGTGLGQYF.

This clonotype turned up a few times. In DNA, the CDR3 is TGCAGTGCTATCGCCAGGGGGAGGCCTGGGGGTCAGCCCCAGCATTTT. This gives the protein CSAIARGRPGGQPQHF. This sequence joins TRBV20-1 and TRBJ1-5; 7 nucleotides match TRBD1. The CDR3 runs to 16 residues. V lost 4 bases and J lost 6; bases outside the gene matches: 15. The V gene's germline CDR1 is DFQATT and CDR2 SNEGSKA (reference sequence).

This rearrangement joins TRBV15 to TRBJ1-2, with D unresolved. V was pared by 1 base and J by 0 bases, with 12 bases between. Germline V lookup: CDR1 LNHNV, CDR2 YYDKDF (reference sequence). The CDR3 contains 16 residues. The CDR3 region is CATSRGSSAANYGYTF. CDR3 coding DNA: TGTGCCACCAGCAGAGGTTCCTCAGCCGCTAACTATGGCTACACCTTC.

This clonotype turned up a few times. CDR3 nucleotides: TGTGCCAGCAGCCTACGGGCCCAGAACACTGAAGCTTTCTTT. It is translated as CASSLRAQNTEAFF. The chain employs TRBV9 and TRBJ1-1; no clear D. The CDR3 totals 14 residues. Germline values: CDR1 SGDLS, CDR2 YYNGEE. V was clipped by 4 bases and J by 1 base, with 11 bases between them.

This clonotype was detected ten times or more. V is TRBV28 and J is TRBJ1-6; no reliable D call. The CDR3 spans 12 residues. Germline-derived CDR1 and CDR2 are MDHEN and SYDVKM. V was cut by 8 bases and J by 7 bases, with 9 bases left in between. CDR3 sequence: CASRDMNSPLHF. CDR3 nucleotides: TGTGCCAGCCGGGATATGAATTCACCCCTCCACTTT. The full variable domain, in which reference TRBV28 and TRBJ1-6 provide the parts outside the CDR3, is DVKVTQSSRYLVKRTGEKVFLECVQDMDHENMFWYRQDPGLGLRLIYFSYDVKMKEKGDIPEGYSVSREKKERFSLILESASTNQTSMYLCASRDMNSPLHFGNGTRLTVT.

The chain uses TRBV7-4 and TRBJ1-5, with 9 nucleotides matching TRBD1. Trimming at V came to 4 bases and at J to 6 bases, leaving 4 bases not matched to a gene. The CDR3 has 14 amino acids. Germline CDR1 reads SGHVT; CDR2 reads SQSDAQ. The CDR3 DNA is TGTGCCAGCAGCTACGGACAGGGGTTTCAGCCCCAGCATTTT. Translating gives CASSYGQGFQPQHF.

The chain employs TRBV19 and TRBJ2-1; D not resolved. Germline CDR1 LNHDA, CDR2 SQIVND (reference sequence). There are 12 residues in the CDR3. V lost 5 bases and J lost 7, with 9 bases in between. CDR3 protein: CASSVRWNEQFF. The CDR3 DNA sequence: TGTGCCAGTAGTGTCCGATGGAATGAGCAGTTCTTC.